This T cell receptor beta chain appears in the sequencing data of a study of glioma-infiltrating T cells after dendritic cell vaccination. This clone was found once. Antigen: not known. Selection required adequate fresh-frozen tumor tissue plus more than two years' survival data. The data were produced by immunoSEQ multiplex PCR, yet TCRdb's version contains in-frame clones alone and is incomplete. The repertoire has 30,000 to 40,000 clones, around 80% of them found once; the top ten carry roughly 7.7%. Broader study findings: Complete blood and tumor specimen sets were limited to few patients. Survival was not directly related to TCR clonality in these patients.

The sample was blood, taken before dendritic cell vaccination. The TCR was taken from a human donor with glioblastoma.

For the CDR3, the DNA is TGTGCCAGCTCTGACAGGGAAGCTCAGCCCCAGCATTTT. Translation: CASSDREAQPQHF. V gene TRBV28 combines with J gene TRBJ1-5, with 7 bases identical to TRBD1. Unmatched junction bases numbered 7, after V lost 8 bases and J lost 6 bases. Germline V gene data show CDR1 as MDHEN and CDR2 as SYDVKM. The CDR3 extends over 13 amino acids.